The TCR beta chain under discussion was sequenced for a study of blood T cells in healthy people across ages. Findings and limits, study-wide: Calculation of diversity from one million T cells yielded estimates considered to be underestimates. The study found more naive CD4+ cells and higher diversity in long-lived than aged donors.

Peripheral blood was drawn, roughly 10 milliliters per donor. Total RNA amounts of at least 5.5 micrograms were extracted per sample. To note about this clonotype: What it binds is unknown.

A second PCR of 7 to 11 cycles used a sample-barcoded 5' primer and a J-beta primer mix. Each CDR3 protein gets one entry after TCRdb re-called the 5' RACE reads with MiXCR. The data show 710,000 or so distinct CDR3 sequences, about a fifth seen once. The source is a man between 70 and 80 years old in good health. The sequenced sample consisted of blood.

CDR3 bases: TGTGCCAGCAGTTACTCTAGTGGCACTAGCACAGATACGCAGTATTTT. Its translation is CASSYSSGTSTDTQYF. The chain links TRBV6-6 to TRBJ2-3; D is uncertain. This CDR3 spans 16 amino acids. Germline V gives CDR1 MNHNY, CDR2 SVGAGI (reference sequence). Trimming removed 0 bases at V and 0 bases at J, with 10 bases between.